Each of the 31 T cell receptor beta chains below was sequenced from the same sample in a study of blood T cell repertoires in COVID-19. Using immunoSEQ multiplex PCR, the repertoire was profiled, and TCRdb retains in-frame clones only, with some absent. The sample includes about 80,000 clones, 78% of them seen just once. The specimen sequenced was peripheral blood. These receptor sequences come from a human donor in a cohort sampled during active COVID-19.

This chain uses TRBV20-1 with TRBJ1-2; D is ambiguous. Trimming took 3 bases from V and 8 from J, leaving 10 bases between them. The CDR3 has 11 amino acids. CDR1 is DFQATT and CDR2 is SNEGSKA in the germline V gene (reference sequence). The CDR3, as DNA: TGCAGTGCTAGTCCTCGTGAGGGCTACACCTTC. Translated, it gives CSASPREGYTF.

V usage is TRBV7-2 and J usage is TRBJ2-3, with D unclear. Trimming left V 1 base short and J 2 bases short, with 13 bases between. The CDR3 extends over 16 amino acids. The germline gives CDR1 SGHTA, CDR2 FQGNSA. This CDR3 is CASSLVAATFTDTQYF. In nucleotides, the CDR3 is TGTGCCAGCAGCTTAGTGGCGGCGACTTTCACAGATACGCAGTATTTT.

Only a few counts were recorded for this clone. Other DNA sequences from this sample encode an identical CDR3 as well. V usage is TRBV28 and J usage is TRBJ2-3, with D unclear. Germline V gene lookup returns CDR1 MDHEN and CDR2 SYDVKM. The CDR3 is 11 residues long. Trimming cost V 1 base and J 6 bases, with 2 bases left between them. The CDR3 loop is CASSLSDTQYF. The DNA for the CDR3 is TGTGCCAGCAGTTTATCTGATACGCAGTATTTT.

The chain combines TRBV9 with TRBJ2-1; maybe TRBD2 (5 bases). The germline V and J ends were trimmed by 4 bases and 2 bases, with 13 bases remaining between them. This CDR3 is 15 amino acids long. In germline, CDR1 is SGDLS, CDR2 YYNGEE. CDR3 DNA: TGTGCCAGCAGCCCCCTAGCCCCGACCTACAATGAGCAGTTCTTC. Amino acid sequence: CASSPLAPTYNEQFF.

This chain links TRBV7-6 with TRBJ2-1, with D tentatively TRBD1 (6 bases). Germline-derived CDR1 and CDR2 are SGHVS and FNYEAQ. This CDR3 spans 16 amino acids. Between the trimmed V and J ends, which lost 5 bases and 6 bases, there was a span of 20 bases. The CDR3 here is CASSKTGTTIGNEQFF. The CDR3 DNA is TGTGCCAGCAGCAAGACCGGGACAACAATAGGCAATGAGCAGTTCTTC.

This chain connects TRBV6-5 to TRBJ1-5; maybe TRBD1 (6 bases). There are 14 residues in the CDR3. V shed 7 bases and J shed 2 bases, with 12 bases lying between them. CDR1 is MNHEY and CDR2 is SVGAGI in the germline V gene. The CDR3 DNA is TGTGCCAGCATGTCAGGGGCCGGCAATCAGCCCCAGCATTTT. Translating it yields CASMSGAGNQPQHF.

This chain links TRBV9 with TRBJ1-5; maybe TRBD1 (5 bases). Germline CDR1 and CDR2: SGDLS and YYNGEE. V lost 4 bases, J lost 4 bases, and 15 bases lay in between. This CDR3 has 15 amino acids. The CDR3, as DNA: TGTGCCAGCAGCACGGAGGGGACGGCAAATCAGCCCCAGCATTTT. Protein product: CASSTEGTANQPQHF.

The chain has TRBV6-6 and TRBJ2-1, with 7 nucleotides matching TRBD1. V was pared by 6 bases and J by 4 bases, with 6 bases of the junction left unmatched. Germline assignment: CDR1 MNHNY and CDR2 SVGAGI (reference sequence). The CDR3 runs to 14 residues. For the CDR3, the DNA is TGTGCCAGCAGCACGGGGACAGAATACAATGAGCAGTTCTTC. It yields the protein CASSTGTEYNEQFF.

V is TRBV21-1 and J is TRBJ2-1; the table's D gene call, TRBD1, was not cross checked with the DNA. TRBV21-1 is classified as a pseudogene. This CDR3 contains 15 residues. CDR3 bases: TGTGCCAGCAGTCTCAAGAGGCAGGGCTGCAATGAGCAGTTCTTC. It specifies CASSLKRQGCNEQFF.

The chain combines TRBV19 with TRBJ1-1; D is uncertain. Germline V gene data show CDR1 as LNHDA and CDR2 as SQIVND (reference sequence). The CDR3 consists of 15 residues. Trimming cost V 6 bases and J 4 bases, with 18 bases left between them. CDR3 coding DNA: TGTGCCAGTAGGAGTGAGGGCGTTCGGTCCACTGAAGCTTTCTTT. Amino acids: CASRSEGVRSTEAFF. Full variable domain (rest looked up from reference TRBV19 and TRBJ1-1): DGGITQSPKYLFRKEGQNVTLSCEQNLNHDAMYWYRQDPGQGLRLIYYSQIVNDFQKGDIAEGYSVSREKKESFPLTVTSAQKNPTAFYLCASRSEGVRSTEAFFGQGTRLTVV.

This chain connects TRBV4-3 to TRBJ2-1; 14 bases line up with TRBD2. The CDR3 length is 15 residues. V shed 4 bases and J 8 bases; nucleotides not matched to a gene: 4. CDR1 is LGHNA and CDR2 is YSLEER in the germline V gene. The CDR3 reads CASSRGLAGGYEQFF. The CDR3 coding sequence is TGCGCCAGCAGCCGCGGACTAGCGGGAGGCTATGAGCAGTTCTTC.

This chain connects TRBV5-6 to TRBJ2-2, with D possibly TRBD2 on 6 matching bases. Trimming took 3 bases from V and 8 from J, leaving 11 bases between them. The CDR3 length is 13 residues. Germline CDR1 SGHDT, CDR2 YYEEEE. The CDR3 here is CASSSLASGELFF. In DNA form, the CDR3 reads TGTGCCAGCAGCTCACTAGCTTCGGGGGAGCTGTTTTTT.

CDR3 amino acids: CASQTSGGVQETQYF. The CDR3 DNA sequence: TGTGCCAGCCAGACTAGCGGGGGGGTCCAAGAGACCCAGTACTTC. The chain is built from TRBV6-5 and TRBJ2-5; 14 nucleotides match TRBD2. J was trimmed by 1 base and V by 8 bases; bases with no gene match: 3. Germline CDR1 MNHEY, CDR2 SVGAGI. The CDR3 contains 15 residues.

The V gene is TRBV4-1, the J gene TRBJ1-2; D unclear. The V and J ends lost 3 bases and 4 bases respectively, with 18 bases between them. The CDR3 loop spans 16 amino acids. Germline CDR1 is MGHRA and CDR2 is YSYEKL. In DNA, the CDR3 is TGCGCCAGCAGCCATCCCGCGGGCGGGGATGGCTATGGCTACACCTTC. Translation: CASSHPAGGDGYGYTF.

V and J are TRBV4-2 and TRBJ2-7; tentatively, D is TRBD1 (5 bases). The germline V gene has CDR1 LGHNA and CDR2 YNFKEQ. This CDR3 is built from 14 residues. V was cut by 0 bases and J by 2 bases, with 8 bases left in between. CDR3 nucleotides: TGTGCCAGCAGCCAAGATCCGACAGCCTACGAGCAGTACTTC. It translates to CASSQDPTAYEQYF.

V is TRBV11-3 and J is TRBJ2-1, with D tentatively TRBD1 (6 bases). Trimming removed 1 base from V and 3 bases from J, with 13 bases in between. The germline V gene encodes CDR1 SGHNT and CDR2 YENEEA. This CDR3 spans 16 amino acids. CDR3 sequence: CASSLVGASGYNEQFF. DNA for the CDR3: TGTGCCAGCAGCTTAGTGGGGGCATCCGGCTACAATGAGCAGTTCTTC.

The chain has TRBV3-1 (or the pseudogene TRBV3-2) and TRBJ1-2; D perhaps matches TRBD1 (5 bases). Between the trimmed V and J ends, which lost 6 bases and 7 bases, there was a span of 12 bases. Germline CDR1 and CDR2: LGHDT and YNNKEL (reference sequence). The CDR3 consists of 12 residues. The chain's CDR3 is CASSTKDSGYTF. In DNA form, the CDR3 reads TGTGCCAGCAGTACCAAAGACAGTGGCTACACCTTC.

The V gene is TRBV3-1 (or the pseudogene TRBV3-2), the J gene TRBJ2-5, with 10 bases aligning to TRBD2. Per the germline V gene, CDR1 is LGHDT and CDR2 is YNNKEL (reference sequence). Trimming removed 5 bases from V and 1 base from J; junction bases left unmatched: 7. CDR3 length: 16 amino acids. DNA of the CDR3: TGTGCCAGCAGCTACCGGACTAGCGGAGCCCAAGAGACCCAGTACTTC. It specifies CASSYRTSGAQETQYF.

This clone was counted only a few times. This chain links TRBV28 with TRBJ1-1, with 7 bases that match TRBD1. This CDR3 has 15 residues. Trimming took 5 bases from V and 4 from J; bases not matched to a gene: 10. Per the germline V gene, CDR1 is MDHEN and CDR2 is SYDVKM. CDR3 amino acids: CASSPYFQGVTEAFF. The DNA for the CDR3 is TGTGCCAGCAGTCCTTACTTTCAGGGGGTCACTGAAGCTTTCTTT. The full variable domain, in which reference TRBV28 and TRBJ1-1 provide the parts outside the CDR3, is DVKVTQSSRYLVKRTGEKVFLECVQDMDHENMFWYRQDPGLGLRLIYFSYDVKMKEKGDIPEGYSVSREKKERFSLILESASTNQTSMYLCASSPYFQGVTEAFFGQGTRLTVV.

V and J are TRBV28 and TRBJ2-7; weak D call: TRBD2 (7 bases). Between the trimmed V and J ends, which lost 8 bases and 3 bases, there was a span of 23 bases. The CDR3 sequence is 16 residues long. Germline V gives CDR1 MDHEN, CDR2 SYDVKM. The CDR3 DNA reads TGTGCCAGCCGCCCCACGAACGGGGGGCCTTACTACGAGCAGTACTTC. As protein: CASRPTNGGPYYEQYF.

The chain is built from TRBV2 and TRBJ2-5, with 14 bases matching TRBD2. J lost 3 bases, V lost 6 bases, and 6 bases had no gene match. The CDR3 runs to 16 residues. Germline CDR1 is SNHLY and CDR2 is FYNNEI. The CDR3 here is CASRGTSGGGEETQYF. CDR3 in DNA: TGTGCCAGCAGGGGGACTAGCGGGGGAGGGGAAGAGACCCAGTACTTC.

There are a few counts of this clone. The chain combines TRBV5-1 with TRBJ1-1; 9 bases line up with TRBD1. This CDR3 comprises 14 residues. The germline V gene has CDR1 SGHRS and CDR2 YFSETQ. V dropped 7 bases and J dropped 5; count of bases not matched to a gene: 9. The CDR3 reads CASQLSQGATEAFF. The DNA for the CDR3 is TGCGCCAGCCAGCTCTCACAGGGGGCAACTGAAGCTTTCTTT.

There are a few counts of this clone. The rearrangement joins TRBV19 to TRBJ2-5; 7 bases align to TRBD1. This CDR3 has 14 amino acids. CDR1 and CDR2 from the germline V gene are LNHDA and SQIVND (reference sequence). J lost 1 base, V lost 5 bases, and 4 bases had no gene match. CDR3 nucleotides: TGTGCCAGTAGTCCCACAGGGGTCCAAGAGACCCAGTACTTC. It codes for CASSPTGVQETQYF.

The chain has TRBV3-1 (or the pseudogene TRBV3-2) and TRBJ2-7; 9 nucleotides line up with TRBD2. J was trimmed by 2 bases and V by 3 bases; bases with no gene match: 5. This CDR3 region has 15 residues. CDR1 is LGHDT, CDR2 YNNKEL, per germline (reference sequence). For the CDR3, the DNA is TGTGCCAGCAGCCAGGGCGGGGGGGCACCCTACGAGCAGTACTTC. Translation: CASSQGGGAPYEQYF.

The chain carries TRBV28 and TRBJ1-5; 8 bases map to TRBD1. This CDR3 spans 15 amino acids. The trim removed 6 bases at V and 5 bases at J, leaving 9 bases unmatched. CDR1 is MDHEN, CDR2 SYDVKM, per germline. The DNA of the CDR3 is TGTGCCAGCAGCCCCTCGGACAGGGCCCATCAGCCCCAGCATTTT. This gives the protein CASSPSDRAHQPQHF.

The chain recombines TRBV27 with TRBJ2-3; D may be TRBD1 (6 bases). Germline V gene sequence: CDR1 MNHEY, CDR2 SMNVEV (reference sequence). Deletions cut 5 bases from V and 3 bases from J, with 18 bases between. The CDR3 runs to 16 residues. CDR3 sequence: CASSMDSLRGTDTQYF. For the CDR3, the DNA is TGTGCCAGCAGTATGGACAGCTTGAGGGGGACAGATACGCAGTATTTT.

The rearrangement uses TRBV7-9 and TRBJ2-7; 10 positions agree with TRBD2. The length of the CDR3 is 14 residues. V lost 2 bases and J lost 4; bases outside the gene matches: 2. Looked up from germline, CDR1 is SEHNR and CDR2 is FQNEAQ (reference sequence). The CDR3 coding sequence is TGTGCCAGCAGCTTAACTAGCGGGGCGTACGAGCAGTACGTC. Translation: CASSLTSGAYEQYV.

The rearrangement links TRBV24-1 to TRBJ2-7; D may be TRBD1 (7 bases). Trimming took off 9 bases at V and 6 bases at J, with 11 bases between the two ends. Per germline, CDR1 KGHDR and CDR2 SFDVKD. The CDR3 contains 11 residues. The CDR3 sequence is CATAQGGEQYF. The CDR3 DNA reads as TGTGCCACCGCGCAGGGGGGCGAGCAGTACTTC.

This clone appeared once. The chain is built from TRBV10-3 and TRBJ1-5, with D unclear. Germline V gene sequence: CDR1 ENHRY, CDR2 SYGVKD. The V end lost 0 bases, the J end lost 2 bases, and 5 bases lay between the germline ends. CDR3 size: 14 residues. CDR3 loop: CAISESLGNQPQHF. Written as DNA, the CDR3 is TGTGCCATCAGTGAGTCTCTAGGCAATCAGCCCCAGCATTTT.

The V call is TRBV5-1, the J call TRBJ1-4; unclear D gene. The V gene's germline CDR1 is SGHRS and CDR2 YFSETQ. Trimming removed 5 bases from V and 4 bases from J, with 9 bases in between. There are 13 residues in the CDR3. In nucleotides, the CDR3 is TGCGCCAGCAGTTATTGGAGTAATGAAAAACTGTTTTTT. Amino acids: CASSYWSNEKLFF.

This chain connects TRBV6-6 to TRBJ1-5; unclear D gene. Germline lookup yields CDR1 MNHNY and CDR2 SVGAGI (reference sequence). With 5 bases removed from V and 0 bases from J, the gap between germline ends came to 8 bases. The CDR3 has 14 amino acids. Here the CDR3 reads CASSTTYSNQPQHF. The CDR3 nucleotides are TGTGCCAGCAGTACCACTTATAGCAATCAGCCCCAGCATTTT.